Each of the 30 T cell receptor beta chains below was sequenced from the same sample in a study of cytomegalovirus exposure and HLA in healthy donors. Primers for the PCR totalled 60 Vbeta and 13 Jbeta. Sequencing was performed with immunoSEQ multiplex PCR; in TCRdb, only in-frame clones are kept and a portion is missing. The data hold 130,000 to 150,000 clones, with around three quarters observed a single time. Sequenced sample: PBMCs. The source of these receptors is a woman aged 40-49 years in good health and CMV-seropositive.

This clone was seen a single time. The chain links TRBV27 to TRBJ2-7; D is possibly TRBD1 (5 bases). CDR3 length: 13 residues. Trimming pared 2 bases from V and 6 bases from J, leaving 11 bases between. Looked up from germline, CDR1 is MNHEY and CDR2 is SMNVEV (reference sequence). For the CDR3, the DNA is TGTGCCAGCAGTTTAGCTAAGGGGATCGAGCAGTACTTC. Translation: CASSLAKGIEQYF.

The chain joins TRBV29-1 to TRBJ2-7; unclear D gene. Germline-derived CDR1 and CDR2 are SQVTM and ANQGSEA. The CDR3 is 13 residues long. Trimming pared 4 bases from V and 0 bases from J, leaving 10 bases between. CDR3: CSVGSPGSYEQYF. The CDR3 DNA is TGCAGCGTTGGTTCGCCGGGCTCCTACGAGCAGTACTTC.

This clone has more than one count but fewer than ten. The rearrangement joins TRBV5-1 to TRBJ2-2; a weak D match, TRBD1 (6 bases). This CDR3 is built from 18 residues. V shed 4 bases and J shed 0 bases, with 19 bases lying between them. CDR1 and CDR2 (germline): SGHRS, YFSETQ. In DNA, the CDR3 is TGCGCCAGCAGCATCTTAATACTCGGACAGCCGAACACCGGGGAGCTGTTTTTT. It is translated as CASSILILGQPNTGELFF.

The chain uses TRBV5-1 and TRBJ1-1; TRBD1 matches 7 bases. Germline loops: CDR1 SGHRS, CDR2 YFSETQ. CDR3 length: 14 amino acids. The V segment lost 4 bases and the J segment 11 bases; nucleotides outside the gene matches: 14. CDR3 in DNA: TGCGCCAGCAGCGCGCAGGGGGGAGTTCAGGAGGCTTTCTTT. Translating gives CASSAQGGVQEAFF.

The J gene is TRBJ1-1, the V gene TRBV7-2; D gene ambiguous. The V end lost 1 base, the J end lost 1 base, and 7 bases lay between the germline ends. The CDR3 loop spans 14 amino acids. Germline CDR1 is SGHTA and CDR2 is FQGNSA. CDR3 sequence: CASSLELGNTEAFF. CDR3 in DNA: TGTGCCAGCAGCTTAGAGCTCGGGAACACTGAAGCTTTCTTT.

The chain links TRBV7-6 to TRBJ2-2; 7 bases are a match to TRBD1. The V gene end was trimmed by 5 bases and the J gene end by 4 bases; junction bases not matched to a gene: 7. This CDR3 is built from 15 residues. Germline V lookup: CDR1 SGHVS, CDR2 FNYEAQ. The CDR3 here is CASSPRQGSTGELFF. CDR3 bases: TGTGCCAGCAGCCCCAGACAGGGAAGCACCGGGGAGCTGTTTTTT.

The chain employs TRBV6-6 and TRBJ1-2; maybe TRBD1 (5 bases). The CDR3 totals 16 residues. Germline values: CDR1 MNHNY, CDR2 SVGAGI (reference sequence). V was clipped by 0 bases and J by 8 bases, with 19 bases between them. CDR3 sequence reads: CASSYSSGARAVGYTF. CDR3 nucleotide sequence: TGTGCCAGCAGTTACTCGAGTGGGGCCAGGGCGGTCGGCTACACCTTC.

J is TRBJ1-6 and V is TRBV2; a weak D match, TRBD1 (5 bases). Trimming took off 6 bases at V and 8 bases at J, with 14 bases between the two ends. The CDR3 has 14 amino acids. CDR1 is SNHLY, CDR2 FYNNEI, per germline. This CDR3 is CASRDRVRDSPLHF. In DNA form, the CDR3 reads TGTGCCAGCAGGGATAGGGTCAGGGATTCACCCCTCCACTTT.

This chain links TRBV14 with TRBJ2-5; weak D call: TRBD2 (5 bases). V dropped 1 base and J dropped 3 bases, with 15 bases sitting between them. CDR3 size: 16 residues. Per the germline V gene, CDR1 is SGHDN and CDR2 is FVKESK. Here the CDR3 reads CASSQAAAGSEETQYF. Written as DNA, the CDR3 is TGTGCCAGCAGCCAAGCGGCGGCGGGCAGCGAAGAGACCCAGTACTTC.

The chain joins TRBV2 to TRBJ1-1; D is unresolved. Germline V lookup: CDR1 SNHLY, CDR2 FYNNEI. The CDR3 has 13 amino acids. Trimming took 6 bases from V and 6 from J, leaving 14 bases between them. Here the CDR3 DNA reads TGTGCCAGCAGCCAGTCCAGAGGCGCTGAAGCTTTCTTT. Its protein product is CASSQSRGAEAFF.

In the case of this clone: The same CDR3 is also encoded by other DNA sequences in this sample. The J gene is TRBJ2-5, the V gene TRBV7-3; D is perhaps TRBD2 (7 bases). The ends were cut back, 2 bases at V and 5 bases at J, with 12 bases in the middle. The CDR3 extends over 14 amino acids. The germline V gene has CDR1 SGHTA and CDR2 FQGTGA. CDR3 DNA: TGTGCCAGCAGCTTAGGGGGGGCGGGTGAGACCCAGTACTTC. It codes for CASSLGGAGETQYF.

The chain uses TRBV11-2 and TRBJ2-2; 7 positions match TRBD2. The germline V gene encodes CDR1 SGHAT and CDR2 FQNNGV. CDR3 size: 14 residues. V dropped 5 bases and J dropped 7; count of bases not matched to a gene: 7. The CDR3 coding sequence is TGTGCCAGCAGCCCGAGACTAGCCTACGGGGAGCTGTTTTTT. It yields the protein CASSPRLAYGELFF.

The chain employs TRBV10-3 and TRBJ1-6; D is uncertain. Trimming removed 5 bases at V and 6 bases at J, with 11 bases between. The CDR3 length is 14 residues. Germline V gives CDR1 ENHRY, CDR2 SYGVKD. The CDR3 is CAISNLGGNSPLHF. In DNA, the CDR3 is TGTGCCATCAGTAACTTAGGAGGTAATTCACCCCTCCACTTT.

Comment on this clone: At one of its ends the junction is not consistent with the germline gene, which may arise from a read error. The genes are TRBV7-9 and TRBJ1-1; D perhaps matches TRBD1 (5 bases). There are 18 residues in the CDR3. Germline lookup yields CDR1 SEHNR and CDR2 FQNEAQ (reference sequence). The CDR3: CSSSDALGGGVRDTEAFF. CDR3 bases: TGTTCCAGCAGCGACGCCTTGGGGGGGGGAGTTCGGGACACTGAAGCTTTCTTT.

This CDR3 reads CASSIGQAGFMNTEAFF. CDR3 coding DNA: TGTGCCAGCAGTATTGGACAGGCCGGATTTATGAACACTGAAGCTTTCTTT. The chain links TRBV2 to TRBJ1-1; 7 bases match TRBD1. CDR1 is SNHLY, CDR2 FYNNEI, per germline. The CDR3 totals 17 residues. J gave up 0 bases and V 5 bases, and 12 bases lay outside the gene matches.

The chain combines TRBV9 with TRBJ1-1; D perhaps matches TRBD1 (5 bases). The CDR3 loop spans 13 amino acids. Per the germline V gene, CDR1 is SGDLS and CDR2 is YYNGEE. V lost 0 bases and J lost 6, with 9 bases in between. CDR3 protein: CASSVVGGSEAFF. CDR3 bases: TGTGCCAGCAGCGTAGTGGGGGGGTCTGAAGCTTTCTTT.

This chain joins TRBV5-1 and TRBJ2-3; TRBD2 matches at 7 bases. CDR3 length: 14 residues. CDR1 SGHRS and CDR2 YFSETQ come from the germline V gene. Trimming cost V 5 bases and J 4 bases; bases outside gene matches: 7. The CDR3 spells CASRGTTLPDTQYF. Written as DNA, the CDR3 is TGCGCCAGCAGGGGGACTACTCTCCCAGATACGCAGTATTTT.

A single count supports this clone. The CDR3 loop reads CASSLARLGNEQFF. The CDR3 nucleotides are TGTGCCAGCAGCTTGGCTAGGTTAGGCAATGAGCAGTTCTTC. This chain connects TRBV7-2 to TRBJ2-1; D is ambiguous. This CDR3 has 14 amino acids. The V end was cut by 3 bases, the J end by 6 bases, with 12 bases between. The germline V gene has CDR1 SGHTA and CDR2 FQGNSA.

The chain has TRBV7-6 and TRBJ2-7; no clear D gene. Germline V gene sequence: CDR1 SGHVS, CDR2 FNYEAQ. Trimming took off 2 bases at V and 3 bases at J, with 5 bases between the two ends. The CDR3 length is 12 residues. In DNA, the CDR3 is TGTGCCAGCAGCTTATACGGCTACGAGCAGTACTTC. Amino acids: CASSLYGYEQYF.

This clone was observed a handful of times. The chain combines TRBV9 with TRBJ1-1, with a weak D call TRBD1 (5 bases). Germline values: CDR1 SGDLS, CDR2 YYNGEE. CDR3 length: 15 residues. The V end was cut by 0 bases, the J end by 6 bases, with 15 bases between. CDR3 in DNA: TGTGCCAGCAGCGTAGGGGGGGACCACGGGTCTGAAGCTTTCTTT. It specifies CASSVGGDHGSEAFF.

This clone turned up a few times. The chain joins TRBV10-1 to TRBJ1-5, with D maybe TRBD1 (6 bases). The CDR3 is 16 residues long. Trimming took 4 bases from V and 0 from J, leaving 13 bases between them. Germline V gene lookup returns CDR1 WNHNN and CDR2 SYGVQD (reference sequence). The chain's CDR3 is CASSALGQYSNQPQHF. As DNA, the CDR3 is TGCGCCAGCAGTGCCTTAGGACAGTATAGCAATCAGCCCCAGCATTTT.

This clone was recorded a few times. This chain's CDR3 is CASALGQPSTDTQYF. The CDR3 DNA sequence: TGTGCTAGTGCCCTGGGACAGCCTAGCACAGATACGCAGTATTTT. V is TRBV12-5 and J is TRBJ2-3; TRBD1 matches 7 bases. The CDR3 covers 15 residues. V trimming: 7 bases; J trimming: 0 bases; junction bases outside the gene matches: 7. Germline V gives CDR1 LGHNT, CDR2 FRNRAP.

The chain combines TRBV19 with TRBJ1-1; D not certain. The V gene's germline CDR1 is LNHDA and CDR2 SQIVND (reference sequence). The CDR3 runs to 14 residues. Trimming removed 0 bases from V and 7 bases from J, with 12 bases in between. The CDR3 loop is CASSIEGLSGEAFF. In DNA form, the CDR3 reads TGTGCCAGTAGTATAGAAGGCCTCTCGGGTGAAGCTTTCTTT.

V gene TRBV15 combines with J gene TRBJ2-1; TRBD2 aligns across 10 bases. Germline V gene data show CDR1 as LNHNV and CDR2 as YYDKDF (reference sequence). After removal of 1 base from V and 8 bases from J, the junction contained 5 bases not matched to a gene. The CDR3 consists of 15 residues. CDR3 in DNA: TGTGCCACCAGCAGAGTGGGACTAGCGATAGATGAGCAGTTCTTC. Amino acids: CATSRVGLAIDEQFF.

This chain joins TRBV1 and TRBJ2-2; the table's D gene call, TRBD1, was not cross checked with the DNA. TRBV1 is a listed pseudogene. This CDR3 contains 14 residues. The CDR3 nucleotides are TGCACCAGCAGGGACAGGCAGAACACCGGGGAGCTGTTTTTT. Translation gives CTSRDRQNTGELFF.

This sequence joins TRBV5-1 and TRBJ2-5; possibly TRBD1 for D (5 bases). The J call may be incorrect, as the DNA end agrees better with TRBJ2-7. This CDR3 is 12 amino acids long. Germline CDR1 is SGHRS and CDR2 is YFSETQ. The CDR3 sequence: CASSLGQYEQYF. The DNA of the CDR3 is TGCGCCAGCAGCTTGGGACAGTACGAGCAGTACTTC.

This clone was seen once. The chain links TRBV5-4 to TRBJ2-2, with 8 bases identical to TRBD2. The CDR3 has 19 residues. In germline, CDR1 is SGHNT, CDR2 YYREEE (reference sequence). The V segment lost 4 bases and the J segment 1 base; nucleotides outside the gene matches: 15. The DNA for the CDR3 is TGTGCCAGCAGCCCGCCACGGGGCGGGGGGACCCTGAACACCGGGGAGCTGTTTTTT. Protein sequence: CASSPPRGGGTLNTGELFF.

The V and J genes are TRBV6-5 and TRBJ2-5; maybe TRBD2 (6 bases). The germline gives CDR1 MNHEY, CDR2 SVGAGI. The CDR3 covers 12 residues. The V gene lost 6 bases and the J gene lost 4 bases, with 9 bases spanning the gap. CDR3 residues: CASREGPETQYF. The CDR3 region has the DNA TGTGCCAGCAGGGAGGGGCCAGAGACCCAGTACTTC.

The rearrangement joins TRBV7-2 to TRBJ2-3, with a possible D match to TRBD2 (5 bases). This CDR3 contains 13 residues. Germline lookup yields CDR1 SGHTA and CDR2 FQGNSA. V was cut by 5 bases and J by 10 bases, with 16 bases left in between. The CDR3 nucleotides are TGTGCCAGCAGCGAGCGGACGGCCCAGTCGCAGTATTTT. As protein: CASSERTAQSQYF. Based on the CDR3 plus reference TRBV7-2 and TRBJ2-3, the full variable domain is GAGVSQSPSNKVTEKGKDVELRCDPISGHTALYWYRQSLGQGLEFLIYFQGNSAPDKSGLPSDRFSAERTGGSVSTLTIQRTQQEDSAVYLCASSERTAQSQYFGPGTRLTVL.

This clone was detected only a few times. This chain connects TRBV7-2 to TRBJ2-7; D is ambiguous. There are 13 residues in the CDR3. From germline, CDR1 is SGHTA and CDR2 FQGNSA. The V and J ends lost 4 bases and 6 bases respectively, with 13 bases between them. CDR3 DNA sequence: TGTGCCAGCAGCTCAAGACTCCACTCCGAGCAGTACTTC. Amino acids: CASSSRLHSEQYF.